The clone carrying this TCR beta chain appeared many times. The antigen remains undetermined. This entry is derived from a study of T-cell reconstitution after alpha-beta-depleted transplantation in children. Study-level results: Reportedly, only several hundred clones from non-depleted graft cells drove alpha-beta T-cell counts at about two months. Surviving recipient T cells and intrathymic progenitors accounted for some patients' high TCRbeta diversity at day 60. Among T cells one year after transplant, newly produced cells accounted for most counts and diversity.

Unique molecular identifiers were used to barcode this TCRbeta library. TCRdb re-analysed the PCR reads in MiXCR, keeping a single row per CDR3 protein. The table shows 800,000 to 1,000,000 distinct CDR3 sequences, with 25% to 35% occurring only once. The sequence derives from a boy under two years old who had a stem cell transplant for SCID, so the T cells may come from the graft donor. The sequencing here drew on PBMCs, mostly from graft donor cells, taken 360 days after TCRalphabeta/CD19-depleted stem cell transplant.

The CDR3 DNA reads TGCGCCAGCAGCCCGGACAGTAACACTGAAGCTTTCTTT. Translating gives CASSPDSNTEAFF. V gene TRBV5-1 combines with J gene TRBJ1-1; D may be TRBD1 (6 bases). This CDR3 comprises 13 residues. Germline V gene data show CDR1 as SGHRS and CDR2 as YFSETQ. The germline V and J ends were trimmed by 4 bases and 2 bases, with 9 bases remaining between them.